This T cell receptor (beta chain) is from a study of CD8 T cells in ankylosing spondylitis. Ten or more counts support this clonotype. Per the germline V gene, CDR1 is SQVTM and CDR2 is ANQGSEA. The CDR3 runs to 12 residues. The V gene lost 4 bases and the J gene lost 0 bases, with 6 bases spanning the gap. From the 5' RACE reads, TCRdb called clonotypes with MiXCR, one entry per CDR3 protein. The sample yields 200,000 to 250,000 distinct CDR3 sequences, roughly 32% seen once. The specimen was blood, either unsorted or a sorted T cell fraction (not recorded which). The rearrangement uses TRBV29-1 and TRBJ1-1; D uncertain. The TCR was taken from a male donor with ankylosing spondylitis or in good health (not recorded which). For the CDR3, the DNA is TGCAGCGTTGGACACATGAACACTGAAGCTTTCTTT. It is translated as CSVGHMNTEAFF. Full variable domain (outside the CDR3, taken from reference TRBV29-1 and TRBJ1-1): SAVISQKPSRDICQRGTSLTIQCQVDSQVTMMFWYRQQPGQSLTLIATANQGSEATYESGFVIDKFPISRPNLTFSTLTVSNMSPEDSSIYLCSVGHMNTEAFFGQGTRLTVV.